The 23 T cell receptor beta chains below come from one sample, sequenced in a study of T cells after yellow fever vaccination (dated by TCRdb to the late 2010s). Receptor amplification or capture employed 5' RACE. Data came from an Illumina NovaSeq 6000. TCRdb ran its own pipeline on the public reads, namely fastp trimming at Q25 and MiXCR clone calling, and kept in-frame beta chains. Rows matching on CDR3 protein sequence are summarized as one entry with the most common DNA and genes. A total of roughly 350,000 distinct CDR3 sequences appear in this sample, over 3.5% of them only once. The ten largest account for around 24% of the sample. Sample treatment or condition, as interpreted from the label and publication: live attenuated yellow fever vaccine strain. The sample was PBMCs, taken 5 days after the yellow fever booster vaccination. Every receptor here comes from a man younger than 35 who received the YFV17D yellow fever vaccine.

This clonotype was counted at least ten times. This CDR3 reads CASSLGQGYYEQYV. Here the CDR3 DNA reads TGCGCCAGCAGCTTGGGACAGGGTTACTACGAGCAGTACGTC. The chain couples TRBV5-1 to TRBJ2-7, with 7 bases fitting TRBD1. CDR3 length equals 14 residues. After removal of 0 bases from V and 3 bases from J, the junction contained 3 bases not matched to a gene. From germline, CDR1 is SGHRS and CDR2 YFSETQ.

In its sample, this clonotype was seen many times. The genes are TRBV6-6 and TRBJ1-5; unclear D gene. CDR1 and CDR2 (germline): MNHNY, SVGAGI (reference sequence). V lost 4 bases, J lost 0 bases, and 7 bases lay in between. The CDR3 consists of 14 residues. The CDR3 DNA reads TGTGCCAGCAGTTTCGGTACTAGCAATCAGCCCCAGCATTTT. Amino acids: CASSFGTSNQPQHF.

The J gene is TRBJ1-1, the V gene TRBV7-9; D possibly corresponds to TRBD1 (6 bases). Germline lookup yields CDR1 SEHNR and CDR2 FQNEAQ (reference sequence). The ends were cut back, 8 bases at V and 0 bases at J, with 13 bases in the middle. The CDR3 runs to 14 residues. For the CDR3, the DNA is TGTGCCAGCCGCAGGGGTCTCATGAACACTGAAGCTTTCTTT. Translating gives CASRRGLMNTEAFF.

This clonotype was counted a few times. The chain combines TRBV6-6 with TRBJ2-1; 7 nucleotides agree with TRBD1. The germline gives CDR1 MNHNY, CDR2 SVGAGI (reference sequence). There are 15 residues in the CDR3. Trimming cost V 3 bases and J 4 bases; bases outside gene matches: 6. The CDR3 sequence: CASSYPGTVYNEQFF. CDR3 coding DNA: TGTGCCAGCAGTTATCCCGGGACAGTTTACAATGAGCAGTTCTTC.

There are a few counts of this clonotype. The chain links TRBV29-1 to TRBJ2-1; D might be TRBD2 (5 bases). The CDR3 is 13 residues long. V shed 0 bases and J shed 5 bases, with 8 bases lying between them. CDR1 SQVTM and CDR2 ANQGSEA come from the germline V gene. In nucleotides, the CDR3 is TGCAGCGTTGAAGATCGAGCGGACAATGAGCAGTTCTTC. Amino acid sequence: CSVEDRADNEQFF.

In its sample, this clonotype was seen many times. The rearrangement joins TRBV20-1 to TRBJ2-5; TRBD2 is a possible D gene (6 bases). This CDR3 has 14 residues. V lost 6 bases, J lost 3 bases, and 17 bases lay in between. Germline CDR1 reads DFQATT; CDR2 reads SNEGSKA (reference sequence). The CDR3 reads CSAAGAGLEETQYF. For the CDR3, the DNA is TGCAGTGCAGCTGGGGCGGGGCTCGAAGAGACCCAGTACTTC.

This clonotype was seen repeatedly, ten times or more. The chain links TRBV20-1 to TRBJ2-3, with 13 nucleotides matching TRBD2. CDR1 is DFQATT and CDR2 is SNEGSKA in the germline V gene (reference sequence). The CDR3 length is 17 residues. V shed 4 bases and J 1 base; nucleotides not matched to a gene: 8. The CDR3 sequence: CSATTSGGKSGTDTQYF. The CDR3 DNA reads TGCAGTGCTACGACTAGCGGGGGGAAAAGTGGCACAGATACGCAGTATTTT.

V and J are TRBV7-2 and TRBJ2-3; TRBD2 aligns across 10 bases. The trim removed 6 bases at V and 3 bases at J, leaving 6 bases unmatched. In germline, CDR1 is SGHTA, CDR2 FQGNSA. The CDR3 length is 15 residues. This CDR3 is CASSPSGGMTDTQYF. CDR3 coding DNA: TGTGCCAGCAGTCCTAGCGGGGGTATGACAGATACGCAGTATTTT.

CDR3 sequence (DNA): TGTGCCAGCAGCTGGGGCGGGGGTTGGTACGAGCAGTACTTC. It is translated as CASSWGGGWYEQYF. The chain recombines TRBV7-8 with TRBJ2-7; 7 nucleotides match TRBD2. Germline values: CDR1 SGHVS, CDR2 FQNEAQ. The CDR3 is 14 residues long. V lost 4 bases and J lost 4; bases outside the gene matches: 7.

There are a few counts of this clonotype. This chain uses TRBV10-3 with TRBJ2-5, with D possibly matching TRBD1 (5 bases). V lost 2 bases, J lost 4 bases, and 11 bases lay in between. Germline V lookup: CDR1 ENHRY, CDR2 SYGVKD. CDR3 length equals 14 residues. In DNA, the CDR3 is TGTGCCATCAGTGAGACCGGCAGGGTAGAGACCCAGTACTTC. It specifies CAISETGRVETQYF.

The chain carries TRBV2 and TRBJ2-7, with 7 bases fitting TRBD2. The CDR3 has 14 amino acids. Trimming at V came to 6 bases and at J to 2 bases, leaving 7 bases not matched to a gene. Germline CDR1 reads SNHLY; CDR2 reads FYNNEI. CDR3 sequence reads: CASRAGGVTYEQYV. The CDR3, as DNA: TGTGCCAGCAGAGCTGGGGGGGTCACCTACGAGCAGTACGTC.

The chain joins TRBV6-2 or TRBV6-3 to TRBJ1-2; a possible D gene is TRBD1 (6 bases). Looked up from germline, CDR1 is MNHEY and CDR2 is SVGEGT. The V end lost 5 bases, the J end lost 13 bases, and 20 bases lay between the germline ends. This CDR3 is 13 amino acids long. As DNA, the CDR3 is TGTGCCAGCAGTCCGCGACAGGTTTTGGCGGGCACCTTC. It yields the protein CASSPRQVLAGTF.

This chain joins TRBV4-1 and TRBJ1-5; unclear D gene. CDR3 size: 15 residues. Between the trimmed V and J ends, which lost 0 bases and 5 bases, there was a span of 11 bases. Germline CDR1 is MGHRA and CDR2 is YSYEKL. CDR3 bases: TGCGCCAGCAGCCAAGAGGTGCAGGTTGATCAGCCCCAGCATTTT. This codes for CASSQEVQVDQPQHF.

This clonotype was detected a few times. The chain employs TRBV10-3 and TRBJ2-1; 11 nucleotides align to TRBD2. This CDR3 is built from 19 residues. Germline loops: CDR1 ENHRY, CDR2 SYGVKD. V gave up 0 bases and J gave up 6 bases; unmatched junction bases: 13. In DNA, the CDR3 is TGTGCCATCAGTGAGTCCCCCTCTAGCGGGGGGTTTCCTCGCAATGAGCAGTTCTTC. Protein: CAISESPSSGGFPRNEQFF.

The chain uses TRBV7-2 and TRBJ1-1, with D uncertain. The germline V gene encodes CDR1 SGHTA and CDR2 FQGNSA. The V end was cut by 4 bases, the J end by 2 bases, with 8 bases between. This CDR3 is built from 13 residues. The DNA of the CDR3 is TGTGCCAGCAGCTATGGATTCAACACTGAAGCTTTCTTT. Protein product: CASSYGFNTEAFF.

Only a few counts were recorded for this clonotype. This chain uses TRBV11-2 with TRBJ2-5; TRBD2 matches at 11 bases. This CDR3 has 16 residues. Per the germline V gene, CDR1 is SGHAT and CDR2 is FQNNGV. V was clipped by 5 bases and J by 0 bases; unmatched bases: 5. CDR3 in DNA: TGTGCCAGCAGCCGCTGGACTAGCGGGCACCAAGAGACCCAGTACTTC. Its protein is CASSRWTSGHQETQYF.

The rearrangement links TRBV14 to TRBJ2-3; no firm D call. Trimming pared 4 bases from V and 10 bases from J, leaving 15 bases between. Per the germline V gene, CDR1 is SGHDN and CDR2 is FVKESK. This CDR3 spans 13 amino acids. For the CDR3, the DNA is TGTGCCAGCAGCCCAATGTCCCCCCTCGCGCAGTATTTT. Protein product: CASSPMSPLAQYF. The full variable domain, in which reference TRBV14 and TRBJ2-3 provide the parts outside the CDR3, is EAGVTQFPSHSVIEKGQTVTLRCDPISGHDNLYWYRRVMGKEIKFLLHFVKESKQDESGMPNNRFLAERTGGTYSTLKVQPAELEDSGVYFCASSPMSPLAQYFGPGTRLTVL.

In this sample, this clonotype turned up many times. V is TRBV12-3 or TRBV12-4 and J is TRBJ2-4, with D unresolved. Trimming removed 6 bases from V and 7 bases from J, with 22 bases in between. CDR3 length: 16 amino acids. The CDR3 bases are TGTGCCAGCAGCCGTAATACCGGGCCCCAAGGGAACATTCAGTACTTC. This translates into CASSRNTGPQGNIQYF.

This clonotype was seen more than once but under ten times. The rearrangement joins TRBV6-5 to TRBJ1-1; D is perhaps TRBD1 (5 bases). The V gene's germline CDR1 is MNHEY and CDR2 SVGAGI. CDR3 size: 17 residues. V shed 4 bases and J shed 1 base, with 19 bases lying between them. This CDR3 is CASSSQLTMTANTEAFF. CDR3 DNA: TGTGCCAGCAGTTCCCAACTTACTATGACAGCGAACACTGAAGCTTTCTTT.

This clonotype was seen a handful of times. The CDR3 here is CSGGLVGYEQYF. In nucleotides, the CDR3 is TGCAGCGGGGGACTAGTCGGCTACGAGCAGTACTTC. This sequence joins TRBV29-1 and TRBJ2-7; 8 bases agree with TRBD2. This CDR3 is 12 amino acids long. Germline CDR1 SQVTM, CDR2 ANQGSEA. J was trimmed by 3 bases and V by 7 bases; bases with no gene match: 5.

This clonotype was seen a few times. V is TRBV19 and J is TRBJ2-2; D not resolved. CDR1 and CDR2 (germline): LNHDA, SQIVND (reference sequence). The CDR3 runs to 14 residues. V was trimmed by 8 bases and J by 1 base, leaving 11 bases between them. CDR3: CASARSGNTGELFF. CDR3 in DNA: TGTGCCAGTGCGAGGTCCGGGAACACCGGGGAGCTGTTTTTT.

CDR3 region: CSAASAGPEQFF. The DNA for the CDR3 is TGCAGTGCCGCATCGGCGGGGCCGGAGCAGTTCTTC. V and J are TRBV20-1 and TRBJ2-1; the D gene is possibly TRBD2 (6 bases). Germline CDR1 reads DFQATT; CDR2 reads SNEGSKA (reference sequence). V shed 6 bases and J shed 10 bases, with 16 bases lying between them. The CDR3 covers 12 residues.

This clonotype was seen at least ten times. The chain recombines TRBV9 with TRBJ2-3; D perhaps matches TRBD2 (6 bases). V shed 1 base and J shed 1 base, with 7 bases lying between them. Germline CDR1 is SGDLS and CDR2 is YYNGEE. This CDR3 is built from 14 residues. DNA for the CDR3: TGTGCCAGCAGCGTATTAGCGGGCACAGATACGCAGTATTTT. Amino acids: CASSVLAGTDTQYF.